This T cell receptor beta chain was sequenced in a study of cytomegalovirus exposure and HLA in healthy donors (dated 2017 in TCRdb). Regarding the complete study: An earlier analysis of 550 to 700 of the donors reported 276 Gb of sequence data and 100 million to 130 million unique TCR beta sequences from 190 million or so T cells. Roughly 300 gigabases of sequencing data and approximately 80 million unique TCR sequences were included in an early release covering under 650 HLA-typed donors. The genetic ancestry cluster associated with self-reported Caucasian donors included roughly four fifths of the 300 to 400 genotyped donors. The study aimed to test whether cataloging public T cell receptors could reveal signatures of past pathogen exposure. The study used immunosequencing to profile the T cell repertoires of approximately 630 subjects and linked those repertoires to cytomegalovirus serostatus. Along with the approximately 700-subject first cohort, a separate validation cohort of over a hundred different subjects was used. To predict cytomegalovirus infection status, the study combined high-throughput TCR immunosequencing, statistical association of individual TCRs with disease status, and machine learning. A later analysis re-examined previously published TCR beta repertoires from more than 650 donors and added high-resolution HLA genotyping to investigate patterns of TCR occurrence. The later analysis used no new phenotypic data to find candidate immune exposures, relying instead on TCR beta sequences and their occurrence across donors. An earlier analysis of around 640 of the donors used high-throughput TCR beta sequencing to judge whether each TCR beta V gene segment behaved as functional or pseudogenic. Donor age, sex, ethnicity and CMV serostatus were collected together with the repertoire data. Genome-wide SNP genotypes for about 65% of the 666 donors were used in a later genetic analysis, which treated that subset as a discovery cohort. All discovery cohort repertoires had been generated on a single sequencing platform. Class I and class II HLA loci were covered by the typing at four-digit resolution. The number of donors typed differed by locus, with roughly 629-640 for A, B, C, DRB1 and DQB1, more than 500 for DQA1, 600 to 610 for DPA1, and 400 to 490 for DPB1. Four to six DR-DQ haplotypes were handled as single units for association and clustering, since linkage in the cohort was strong. Among 398 genotyped donors of the cohort, an average of approximately 240,000 unique TCR beta nucleotide sequences were sequenced per donor, around a sixth of them non-productive.

As for this clone: The antigen it recognizes is unknown. Base quality data are lacking; no much larger clone is found one base away.

Beyond this particular receptor, the publication reports: Sequencing depth was assumed to be roughly uniform across donors in the presence/absence analyses, though that assumption may not hold. A later analysis found that TCR association rates varied across HLA loci, with DRB1 alleles showing the most associated TCRs and HLA-C alleles the fewest. In a later analysis, HLA-associated TCR beta chains showed more clonal expansion and lower generation probabilities than non-associated chains that were equally common. Several of the top co-occurrence clusters appeared to be linked to parvovirus B19, influenza, CMV and Epstein-Barr virus, according to a later analysis. While some public TCRs were present in many individuals, most TCR sequences turned up only very rarely across donors. A later genetic analysis associated a missense DCLRE1C variant with V-gene and J-gene trimming of TCR beta chains, and an independent cohort replicated the association. CMV serostatus was the only immune exposure information available for the cohort. According to a later analysis, most CMV-associated TCR beta chains appeared to be HLA-restricted, and the HLA associations seemed to be driven largely by CMV exposure. Only TCR beta chains were sequenced in this cohort, and the absence of alpha or paired-chain data limited detectable features. A total of 150 to 200 TCR beta chains were listed by the study as associated with cytomegalovirus. It was suggested by the authors that the approach could potentially be generalized to other disease states and immunological phenotypes. When HLA alleles, especially DR and DQ, strongly co-occurred, TCR associations were difficult to assign to individual alleles. Seventeen rarely observed V segments, including chromosome 9 orphons, were excluded from the earlier analysis of 550 to 700 of the donors because counts were too low. Correlated functional status among segregating V segments might reflect linkage disequilibrium, but an unknown experimental factor could not be ruled out. In a later analysis, 16,951 TCR beta sequences were associated with specific HLA alleles at a false discovery rate of 0.05. A cluster of highly shared sequence variants was judged likely to represent a technical artifact of the sequencing pipeline. According to a later genetic analysis, donors in an Asian-associated ancestry cluster had fewer N-insertions in productive TCRs than the approximately 670-donor mean. An earlier analysis of several hundred of the donors showed that most TCR beta V segments appeared in productive rearrangements either about 87% or about 30% of the time, which broadly matched IMGT annotations. Cytomegalovirus status was reported to be diagnosed by the classifier with high specificity and sensitivity in both the original and validation cohorts. Because HLA typing was missing for some donors at each locus, association tests included only the typed subset. The 87-base-pair reads could not distinguish some IMGT-functional V segments, including TRBV6-2 and TRBV6-3, so those segments were excluded. A further reported finding was that TCR beta sequences accurately predicted the HLA-A and HLA-B alleles for most subjects in the first cohort. Three of the identified cytomegalovirus-associated TCR beta chains were confirmed in vitro to be specific for cytomegalovirus antigens.

The method behind the library was the immunoSEQ multiplex PCR assay. For the multiplex PCR, a mixture combining 60 forward primers for TCR Vbeta segments and 13 reverse primers for TCR Jbeta segments was used. The CDR3 region of rearranged TCR beta genes was amplified from genomic DNA by a multiplex PCR assay. Amplified TCR beta libraries were sequenced as 87-base-pair reads on the Illumina HiSeq System. The study's own analysis went as follows. A later analysis counted 65 million to 90 million unique TCR beta chains across the 640 or so repertoires, and some 11 million of these chains were shared by at least two donors. To remove PCR and sequencing errors, raw reads were error-corrected and collapsed into unique sequences using a nearest-neighbor algorithm that merged closely related sequences. CDR3 sequences were aligned to IMGT reference sequences to assign V, D and J gene segments. For a sequence to be retained, a match of at least six nucleotides to both a V gene segment and a J gene segment was required. Rearrangements were called productive when the CDR3 lacked stop codons and stayed in frame with V and J; all others were non-productive. Following IMGT convention, CDR3 was defined as the stretch from the second conserved V-encoded cysteine to the conserved J-encoded phenylalanine. The earlier analysis of fewer than 750 of the donors excluded sequences that lacked an unambiguous match to a single V gene segment. In an earlier analysis of 587 of the donors, a V segment was called functional when productive rearrangements were above 56.7%, and segregating when the standard deviation between donors exceeded 5%. A statistical classification framework was built to diagnose cytomegalovirus status from the catalog of TCR beta chain sequences. V and J gene assignment, in a later analysis, came from comparing TCR nucleotide sequences with IMGT/GENE-DB human TR gene sequences. The TCRdist pipeline was used in a later analysis to assign CDR3 sequences and most-parsimonious VDJ recombination scenarios. In a later analysis, every TCR beta chain was defined by the combination of its CDR3 amino acid sequence and its V-gene family, and reads without a unique V-gene family were dropped. A later analysis removed 500 to 600 highly shared, low-generation-probability nucleotide sequences to deal with suspected cross-contamination and a sequencing artifact. In a later analysis, a clonal expansion index was calculated for each public chain from normalized within-repertoire ranks of inferred template counts. A later analysis computed generation probabilities with a VDJ recombination model fitted to out-of-frame rearrangements, and checked the results against IGoR. In a later analysis, TCR-TCR, TCR-HLA and TCR-CMV co-occurrence was scored with hypergeometric tests, and a repertoire-size bias correction was applied to TCR pairs. False discovery rates were estimated in a later analysis by permuting HLA or CMV assignments 20 times. In a later analysis, co-occurring TCRs were grouped with DBSCAN, and TCRdist sequence similarity was added when clustering was performed within HLA-allele-positive subsets. Repertoires with fewer than 30,000 or more than 120,000 public chains were left out of co-occurrence clustering, as were about 5 repertoires with anomalous nucleotide sharing. Here the immuneACCESS table is served through TCRdb, limited to in-frame sequences with V and J called. Missing clones are a known gap in these copies; in checked studies unresolved V genes cover under half, and the rest lacks a known reason. The V and J calls and clone size come from that table; D and trimming were worked out from the DNA. This sample gives some 190,000 clones in total; more than 75% of them show up just once. The ten largest account for roughly 1.7% of the sample.

The cohort comprised some 730 healthy bone marrow donors. Cohort members were all nominally healthy when sampled, although unrecorded immune exposures were likely present. The donor tested CMV seronegative, placing the donor among the 350 or so seronegative members of the cohort. Every donor gave a peripheral blood sample, and the peripheral blood mononuclear cells from that sample were used for TCR beta sequencing. The Qiagen DNeasy Blood Extraction Kit was used to extract genomic DNA from the blood cell samples. CDR1 and CDR2, per the germline V gene, are MNHEY and SVGAGI. There are 13 amino acids in the CDR3, from cysteine to phenylalanine inclusive. Kept here is only the CDR3 DNA, which spans 39 bases and is read in frame from base 1. Clipping removes 4 bases from V and 2 bases from J, with 1 as the unmatched junction base count.

In this chain, TRBV6-5 is recombined with TRBJ2-5, with TRBD1 matching 7 junction bases. Sequencing was performed on PBMCs. The TCR was taken from a woman under 30 in good health and CMV-seronegative. In nucleotide form, the sequence is TGTGCCAGCAGTTGGGACAGTCAAGAGACCCAGTACTTC. This encodes CASSWDSQETQYF.